The 32 T cell receptor beta chains listed next were all sequenced from one sample in a study of vaccination effects on CD4 cells after COVID-19. Following 10 days of culture, CD4+ T cells were isolated. Their antigens remain unidentified. The repertoire was sequenced with immunoSEQ multiplex PCR; TCRdb's copy has only in-frame clones and lacks some. The sample includes about 48,000 clones, around 67% of them seen just once. Sequenced material: CD4+ T cells from PBMCs cultured without peptide, taken before COVID-19 vaccination. The receptors were sampled from a human donor who received a COVID-19 vaccine.

The gene calls are TRBV2 and TRBJ2-2; the D gene is possibly TRBD1 (6 bases). CDR3 length: 13 amino acids. Germline V gives CDR1 SNHLY, CDR2 FYNNEI. With 8 bases removed from V and 5 bases from J, the gap between germline ends came to 12 bases. The CDR3 DNA follows: TGTGCCAGCCAACAGGGCCCGACCGGGGAGCTGTTTTTT. Encoded protein: CASQQGPTGELFF.

This clone has only a few counts. This sequence joins TRBV3-1 (or the pseudogene TRBV3-2) and TRBJ1-1; 7 bases fit TRBD1. With V trimmed by 3 bases and J by 0 bases, 4 bases remained unmatched. The CDR3 extends over 15 amino acids. Germline lookup yields CDR1 LGHDT and CDR2 YNNKEL (reference sequence). CDR3 sequence: CASSQADRMNTEAFF. CDR3 DNA sequence: TGTGCCAGCAGCCAGGCGGACAGGATGAACACTGAAGCTTTCTTT.

The chain combines TRBV30 with TRBJ1-2; D may be TRBD1 (6 bases). There are 14 residues in the CDR3. The germline V and J ends were trimmed by 3 bases and 8 bases, with 19 bases remaining between them. Germline V gene sequence: CDR1 GTSNPN, CDR2 SVGIG (reference sequence). CDR3 nucleotides: TGTGCCTGGAGCGTACACGGCAGGGGAAGCGGCTACACCTTC. This sequence encodes CAWSVHGRGSGYTF.

V and J are TRBV6-5 and TRBJ2-5; 11 positions agree with TRBD1. The CDR3 runs 14 residues. Trimming cost V 8 bases and J 5 bases; bases outside gene matches: 7. Looked up from germline, CDR1 is MNHEY and CDR2 is SVGAGI. CDR3 in DNA: TGTGCCAGCCACGGGACAGGGGGTGGCGAGACCCAGTACTTC. It translates to CASHGTGGGETQYF.

V is TRBV19 and J is TRBJ1-1; TRBD1 is a possible D gene (5 bases). The length of the CDR3 is 13 residues. Germline lookup yields CDR1 LNHDA and CDR2 SQIVND (reference sequence). Trimming shortened V by 8 bases and J by 3 bases, and 13 bases separated the two germline ends. The CDR3 DNA reads as TGTGCCAGTCAGGAGTACAGGTACACTGAAGCTTTCTTT. Its protein product is CASQEYRYTEAFF.

The gene calls are TRBV27 and TRBJ1-6; 7 positions match TRBD1. Germline lookup yields CDR1 MNHEY and CDR2 SMNVEV (reference sequence). J was trimmed by 7 bases and V by 6 bases; bases with no gene match: 6. This CDR3 has 14 residues. CDR3 residues: CASSRDRRNSPLHF. For the CDR3, the DNA is TGTGCCAGCAGCCGGGACAGAAGAAATTCACCCCTCCACTTT.

The DNA for the CDR3 is TGTGCCAGCAGCTTGGGGGGGGCGCAAGGAAACACCATATATTTT. It yields the protein CASSLGGAQGNTIYF. The chain has TRBV5-5 and TRBJ1-3, with D possibly matching TRBD1 (6 bases). This CDR3 comprises 15 residues. Germline V gene sequence: CDR1 SGHKS, CDR2 YYEKEE (reference sequence). The germline V and J ends were trimmed by 0 bases and 4 bases, with 11 bases remaining between them. The full variable domain, its missing parts supplied by reference TRBV5-5 and TRBJ1-3, is DAGVTQSPTHLIKTRGQQVTLRCSPISGHKSVSWYQQVLGQGPQFIFQYYEKEERGRGNFPDRFSARQFPNYSSELNVNALLLGDSALYLCASSLGGAQGNTIYFGEGSWLTVV.

This clone was picked up one time. V usage is TRBV18 and J usage is TRBJ2-3, with D perhaps TRBD2 (5 bases). V was pared by 5 bases and J by 6 bases, with 12 bases between. The CDR3 runs to 13 residues. Germline CDR1 and CDR2: KGHSH and LQKENI. CDR3 nucleotide sequence: TGTGCCAGCTCAACTAGTAATCCGGATACGCAGTATTTT. This translates into CASSTSNPDTQYF.

The V and J genes are TRBV9 and TRBJ1-1; D gene uncertain. Germline loops: CDR1 SGDLS, CDR2 YYNGEE. The CDR3 consists of 13 residues. Trimming took off 0 bases at V and 4 bases at J, with 7 bases between the two ends. The DNA of the CDR3 is TGTGCCAGCAGCGTAGGAGGCCGCACTGAAGCTTTCTTT. Its translation is CASSVGGRTEAFF.

The chain carries TRBV29-1 and TRBJ2-3; 10 bases match TRBD2. CDR3 length equals 13 residues. Germline CDR1 reads SQVTM; CDR2 reads ANQGSEA. V was clipped by 7 bases and J by 7 bases; unmatched bases: 8. The CDR3 sequence is CSDSGGLVNTQYF. For the CDR3, the DNA is TGCAGCGATAGCGGGGGGCTGGTAAATACGCAGTATTTT.

J is TRBJ1-1 and V is TRBV5-6; D may be TRBD1 (5 bases). CDR3 length: 14 amino acids. CDR1 is SGHDT and CDR2 is YYEEEE in the germline V gene. Deletions cut 7 bases from V and 10 bases from J, with 23 bases between. In nucleotides, the CDR3 is TGTGCCAGCGCCCAGGGCACCCATGCTCCCGGAGCTTTCTTT. Protein: CASAQGTHAPGAFF.

This chain connects TRBV5-1 to TRBJ2-3, with D unclear. Trimming stripped 5 bases from V and 2 bases from J, with 15 bases between. Per the germline V gene, CDR1 is SGHRS and CDR2 is YFSETQ. The CDR3 extends over 15 amino acids. The CDR3 sequence: CASSRLTLSTDTQYF. The DNA of the CDR3 is TGCGCCAGCAGTAGGCTCACCCTCTCCACAGATACGCAGTATTTT.

This rearrangement joins TRBV5-1 to TRBJ2-7; D remains ambiguous. CDR1 is SGHRS and CDR2 is YFSETQ in the germline V gene. V was cut by 2 bases and J by 4 bases, with 16 bases left in between. The CDR3 runs to 15 residues. The CDR3 loop reads CASSFWSDTLYEQYF. The CDR3 bases are TGCGCCAGCAGCTTTTGGTCTGATACGCTATACGAGCAGTACTTC. Using reference TRBV5-1 and TRBJ2-7 for the parts outside the CDR3, the full variable domain is KAGVTQTPRYLIKTRGQQVTLSCSPISGHRSVSWYQQTPGQGLQFLFEYFSETQRNKGNFPGRFSGRQFSNSRSEMNVSTLELGDSALYLCASSFWSDTLYEQYFGPGTRLTVT.

The chain links TRBV5-1 to TRBJ2-3; the D gene is possibly TRBD2 (5 bases). CDR3 length: 17 amino acids. Deletions cut 0 bases from V and 0 bases from J, with 14 bases between. CDR1 is SGHRS, CDR2 YFSETQ, per germline. CDR3 amino acids: CASSLDRGLPSTDTQYF. The CDR3, as DNA: TGCGCCAGCAGCTTGGATCGAGGGCTTCCTAGCACAGATACGCAGTATTTT.

This clone occurred a few times. The V call is TRBV6-1, the J call TRBJ2-7; 9 bases are shared with TRBD1. V dropped 2 bases and J dropped 1; count of bases not matched to a gene: 3. The CDR3 totals 15 residues. Looked up from germline, CDR1 is MNHNS and CDR2 is SASEGT. DNA of the CDR3: TGTGCCAGCAGTGAAATGGGGACAGGGTCCTACGAGCAGTACTTC. This translates into CASSEMGTGSYEQYF.

The chain has TRBV28 and TRBJ1-2; 8 bases are a match to TRBD1. The CDR3 spans 14 residues. Germline V CDR1 and CDR2: MDHEN, SYDVKM. V shed 7 bases, J shed 7 bases, and the junction held 11 bases outside the gene matches. CDR3 nucleotide sequence: TGTGCCAGCACCCCAGGACAGGGATTCGGTGGCTACACCTTC. This translates into CASTPGQGFGGYTF.

This sequence joins TRBV18 and TRBJ2-5; D uncertain. The CDR3 covers 14 residues. The germline V and J ends were trimmed by 0 bases and 9 bases, with 14 bases remaining between them. Germline V CDR1 and CDR2: KGHSH, LQKENI. CDR3 region: CASSPPTSVEPQYF. CDR3 nucleotides: TGTGCCAGCTCACCACCCACATCCGTCGAGCCCCAGTACTTC.

The chain carries TRBV5-6 and TRBJ1-1; D is unresolved. CDR3 length: 16 residues. Trimming removed 1 base at V and 3 bases at J, with 16 bases between. Per germline, CDR1 SGHDT and CDR2 YYEEEE. The CDR3 region has the DNA TGTGCCAGCAGCTTGAAAGGTTACCGTCCCGACACTGAAGCTTTCTTT. Its translation is CASSLKGYRPDTEAFF.

The V and J genes are TRBV12-2 and TRBJ1-5. TRBV12-2 is shown as a pseudogene. This CDR3 is 17 amino acids long. Here the CDR3 DNA reads TGTGCAAGTCGCCCCCAGTTAATCCGCTATAGCAATCAGCCCCAGCATTTT. Residues: CASRPQLIRYSNQPQHF.

V usage is TRBV28 and J usage is TRBJ2-7, with a weak D call TRBD2 (6 bases). The germline gives CDR1 MDHEN, CDR2 SYDVKM. This CDR3 spans 14 amino acids. The V and J ends lost 5 bases and 1 base respectively, with 12 bases between them. The CDR3 DNA sequence: TGTGCCAGCAGTGAGAGCGGGTTTTCCTACGAGCAGTACTTC. Amino acids: CASSESGFSYEQYF. Full variable domain (missing parts from reference TRBV28 and TRBJ2-7): DVKVTQSSRYLVKRTGEKVFLECVQDMDHENMFWYRQDPGLGLRLIYFSYDVKMKEKGDIPEGYSVSREKKERFSLILESASTNQTSMYLCASSESGFSYEQYFGPGTRLTVT.

This clone was seen a few times. The rearrangement joins TRBV29-1 to TRBJ1-2; D gene ambiguous. V was trimmed by 4 bases and J by 8 bases, leaving 8 bases between them. CDR1 SQVTM and CDR2 ANQGSEA come from the germline V gene. The CDR3 contains 10 residues. CDR3 nucleotide sequence: TGCAGCGTTGCTGAAGAAGGCTACACCTTC. This encodes CSVAEEGYTF. Full variable domain (outside the CDR3, taken from reference TRBV29-1 and TRBJ1-2): SAVISQKPSRDICQRGTSLTIQCQVDSQVTMMFWYRQQPGQSLTLIATANQGSEATYESGFVIDKFPISRPNLTFSTLTVSNMSPEDSSIYLCSVAEEGYTFGSGTRLTVV.

The rearrangement uses TRBV5-5 and TRBJ1-1; the match to TRBD1 covers 8 bases. V was pared by 2 bases and J by 5 bases, with 8 bases of the junction left unmatched. The germline V gene encodes CDR1 SGHKS and CDR2 YYEKEE (reference sequence). The CDR3 totals 15 residues. In DNA form, the CDR3 reads TGTGCCAGCAGCTTCTCAGGGGGCGGGGGGACTGAAGCTTTCTTT. Encoded protein: CASSFSGGGGTEAFF.

The rearrangement joins TRBV9 to TRBJ1-2, with TRBD1 matching over 9 bases. CDR1 and CDR2 from the germline V gene are SGDLS and YYNGEE. The CDR3 extends over 15 amino acids. V was clipped by 0 bases and J by 3 bases; unmatched bases: 3. CDR3 in amino acids: CASSVGQGVYYGYTF. The CDR3 bases are TGTGCCAGCAGCGTAGGACAGGGGGTGTACTATGGCTACACCTTC.

This clone appeared a few times. The V gene is TRBV15, the J gene TRBJ1-3; D perhaps matches TRBD1 (5 bases). V lost 0 bases and J 4 bases, leaving 13 bases between the germline ends. Germline V gene data show CDR1 as LNHNV and CDR2 as YYDKDF (reference sequence). This CDR3 comprises 16 residues. CDR3 region: CATSRDRPGPGNTIYF. Here the CDR3 DNA reads TGTGCCACCAGCAGAGATCGCCCGGGGCCCGGAAACACCATATATTTT.

The chain recombines TRBV5-8 with TRBJ1-5; D is unresolved. The CDR3 is made up of 13 amino acids. V was trimmed by 3 bases and J by 9 bases, leaving 13 bases between them. From germline, CDR1 is SGHTS and CDR2 YDEGEE. CDR3 residues: CASSSGRERPQHF. The CDR3 nucleotides read TGTGCCAGCAGCTCAGGACGGGAGCGGCCCCAGCATTTT.

This chain joins TRBV5-6 and TRBJ1-1; 7 bases agree with TRBD1. The length of the CDR3 is 15 residues. Germline CDR1 SGHDT, CDR2 YYEEEE. V shed 0 bases and J 6 bases; nucleotides not matched to a gene: 8. The CDR3 region is CASSLVEGALSEAFF. The CDR3 DNA follows: TGTGCCAGCAGCTTGGTGGAGGGGGCCCTTTCTGAAGCTTTCTTT.

The rearrangement links TRBV7-3 to TRBJ2-5; 7 nucleotides agree with TRBD2. The CDR3 is 17 residues long. The ends lost 5 bases at V and 1 base at J; junction bases unmatched: 13. Germline CDR1 and CDR2: SGHTA and FQGTGA. This CDR3 is CASSPGYRTRTQETQYF. CDR3 nucleotides: TGTGCCAGCAGCCCAGGGTACCGGACTAGGACCCAAGAGACCCAGTACTTC.

The V gene is TRBV9, the J gene TRBJ1-3; no definite D call. CDR1 and CDR2 from the germline V gene are SGDLS and YYNGEE. This CDR3 has 17 amino acids. V gave up 4 bases and J gave up 2 bases, with 19 bases separating them. The DNA of the CDR3 is TGTGCCAGCAGCCCCCGCCCCGGGGAATCGGCTGGAAACACCATATATTTT. Translation: CASSPRPGESAGNTIYF. The variable domain in full, completed from reference TRBV9 and TRBJ1-3, reads DSGVTQTPKHLITATGQRVTLRCSPRSGDLSVYWYQQSLDQGLQFLIQYYNGEERAKGNILERFSAQQFPDLHSELNLSSLELGDSALYFCASSPRPGESAGNTIYFGEGSWLTVV.

This chain uses TRBV6-1 with TRBJ1-2; no clear D. CDR3 size: 12 residues. Trimming shortened V by 3 bases and J by 7 bases, and 9 bases separated the two germline ends. Germline CDR1 is MNHNS and CDR2 is SASEGT. The CDR3 reads CASSEFFGGYTF. Here the CDR3 DNA reads TGTGCCAGCAGTGAGTTCTTTGGTGGCTACACCTTC.

This clone was counted a few times. V usage is TRBV11-2 and J usage is TRBJ1-5; D is possibly TRBD1 (5 bases). The CDR3 is 14 amino acids. Germline loops: CDR1 SGHAT, CDR2 FQNNGV. V lost 0 bases and J 14 bases, leaving 17 bases between the germline ends. This CDR3 is CASSLDPGTGLKHF. The CDR3 DNA sequence: TGTGCCAGCAGCTTAGATCCGGGTACGGGACTAAAGCATTTT.

The chain is built from TRBV2 and TRBJ2-1; D perhaps matches TRBD1 (6 bases). V lost 4 bases and J lost 6, with 16 bases in between. The CDR3 has 15 residues. CDR1 SNHLY and CDR2 FYNNEI come from the germline V gene. The DNA of the CDR3 is TGTGCCAGCAGTGCTTGGGCACAGGGCGGCAATGAGCAGTTCTTC. Residues: CASSAWAQGGNEQFF.

The CDR3 loop reads CASKPYRGSYEQYF. CDR3 nucleotides: TGCGCCAGCAAGCCCTACAGGGGGTCCTACGAGCAGTACTTC. The chain has TRBV10-1 and TRBJ2-7; 8 nucleotides match TRBD1. CDR1 is WNHNN, CDR2 SYGVQD, per germline (reference sequence). The CDR3 totals 14 residues. V shed 7 bases, J shed 1 base, and the junction held 6 bases outside the gene matches.